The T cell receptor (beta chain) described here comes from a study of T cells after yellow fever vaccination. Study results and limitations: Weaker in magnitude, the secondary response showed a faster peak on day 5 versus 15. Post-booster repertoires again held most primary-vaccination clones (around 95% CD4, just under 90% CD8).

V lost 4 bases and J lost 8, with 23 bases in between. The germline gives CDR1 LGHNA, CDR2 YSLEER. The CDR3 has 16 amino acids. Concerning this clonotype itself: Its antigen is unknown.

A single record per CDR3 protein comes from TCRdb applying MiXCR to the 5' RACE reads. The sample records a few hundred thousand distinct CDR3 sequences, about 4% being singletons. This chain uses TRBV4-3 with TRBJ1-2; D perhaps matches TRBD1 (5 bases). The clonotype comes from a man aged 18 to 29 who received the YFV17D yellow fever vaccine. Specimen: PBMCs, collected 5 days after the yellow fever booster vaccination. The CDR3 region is CASSPARDPRLGGYTF. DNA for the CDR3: TGCGCCAGCAGCCCCGCAAGGGACCCCCGATTGGGAGGCTACACCTTC.